This TCR beta chain comes out of a study of cytomegalovirus exposure and HLA in healthy donors. Use of 60 Vbeta and 13 Jbeta primers characterized the PCR. The repertoire was sequenced with immunoSEQ multiplex PCR; TCRdb's copy has only in-frame clones and lacks some. The sample includes approximately 100,000 clones, 76% seen only once; the top ten take 3.5% to 5%. Trimming pared 7 bases from V and 4 bases from J, leaving 16 bases between. Germline V lookup: CDR1 SQVTM, CDR2 ANQGSEA. The CDR3 length is 13 residues. On this clone: Its antigen is currently unknown.

Study findings and constraints: An analysis that came later showed most CMV-associated TCR beta chains appearing HLA-restricted. Apart from CMV serostatus, no immune exposure information was available.

The sequenced sample was PBMCs. The gene calls are TRBV29-1 and TRBJ1-1, with D possibly TRBD1 on 5 matching bases. The clonotype comes from a man aged 40-50 years in good health and CMV-seronegative. The CDR3 protein is CSAHRGGGTEAFF. CDR3 sequence (DNA): TGCAGCGCGCACCGGGGGGGTGGCACTGAAGCTTTCTTT.